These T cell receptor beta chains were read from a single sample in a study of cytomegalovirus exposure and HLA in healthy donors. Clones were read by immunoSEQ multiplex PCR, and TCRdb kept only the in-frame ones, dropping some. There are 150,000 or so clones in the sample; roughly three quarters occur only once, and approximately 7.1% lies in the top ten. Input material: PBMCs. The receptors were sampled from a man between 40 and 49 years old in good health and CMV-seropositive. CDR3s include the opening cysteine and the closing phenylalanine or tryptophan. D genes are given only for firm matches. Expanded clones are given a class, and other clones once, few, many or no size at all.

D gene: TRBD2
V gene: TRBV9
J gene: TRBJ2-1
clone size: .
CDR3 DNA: TGTGCCAGCAGCGTAGCCGGGGGGGCCCTGTCCAATGAGCAGTTCTTC
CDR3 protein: CASSVAGGALSNEQFF

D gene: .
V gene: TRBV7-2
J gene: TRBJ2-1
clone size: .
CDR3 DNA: TGTGCCAGCAGGCCCCTGAGTGGGGCCAACAATGAGCAGTTCTTC
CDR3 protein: CASRPLSGANNEQFF

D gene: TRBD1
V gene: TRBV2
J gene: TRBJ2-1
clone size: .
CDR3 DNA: TGTGCCAGCAGGGAGAGGACAGGATCGAAGTTCGATGAGCAGTTCTTC
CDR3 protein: CASRERTGSKFDEQFF

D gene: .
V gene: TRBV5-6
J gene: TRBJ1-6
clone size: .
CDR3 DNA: TGTGCCAGCAGCTTGGCCCTGTCAGGGGTGTCACCCCTCCACTTT
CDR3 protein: CASSLALSGVSPLHF

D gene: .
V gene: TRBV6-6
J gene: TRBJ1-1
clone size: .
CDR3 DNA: TGTGCCAGCAGTACAGGGCCAGGCGGTGGTGAAGCTTTCTTT
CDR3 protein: CASSTGPGGGEAFF

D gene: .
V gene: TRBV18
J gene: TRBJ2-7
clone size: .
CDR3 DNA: TGTGCCAGCTCACCAGGGGAGGTCTCCTACGAGCAGTACTTC
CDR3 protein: CASSPGEVSYEQYF

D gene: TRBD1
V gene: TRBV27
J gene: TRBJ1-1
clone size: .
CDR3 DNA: TGTGCCAGCAGAACACAGGGGGCGTTCACTGAAGCTTTCTTT
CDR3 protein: CASRTQGAFTEAFF

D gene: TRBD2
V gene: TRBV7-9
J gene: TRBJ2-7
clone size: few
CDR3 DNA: TGTGCCAGCACCCAATCCGGGGGGAACGAGCAGTACTTC
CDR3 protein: CASTQSGGNEQYF

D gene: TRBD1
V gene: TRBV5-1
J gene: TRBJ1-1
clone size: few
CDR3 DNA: TGCGCCAGCAGCCTCCGGACAGGACCCCCTGAAGCTTTCTTT
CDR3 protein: CASSLRTGPPEAFF

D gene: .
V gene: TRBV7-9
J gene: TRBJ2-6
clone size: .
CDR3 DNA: TGTGCCAGCAGCTTAGCCTCGGGGACTGGGGCCAACGTCCTGACTTTC
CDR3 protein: CASSLASGTGANVLTF

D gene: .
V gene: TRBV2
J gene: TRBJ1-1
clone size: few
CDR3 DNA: TGTGCCAGCAGTGTTGCGGTGAACACTGAAGCTTTCTTT
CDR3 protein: CASSVAVNTEAFF

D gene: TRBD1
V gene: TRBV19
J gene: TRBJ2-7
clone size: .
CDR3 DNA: TGTGCCAGTAGAGCCGGGACAGGGTCGATCGAGCAGTACTTC
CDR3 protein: CASRAGTGSIEQYF

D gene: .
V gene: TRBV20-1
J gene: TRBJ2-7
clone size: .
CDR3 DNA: TGCAGTGCCGGGGACTCCTACGAGCAGTACTTC
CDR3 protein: CSAGDSYEQYF

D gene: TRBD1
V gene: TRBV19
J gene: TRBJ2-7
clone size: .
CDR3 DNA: TGTGCCAGTAGTGGGAGGACAGGGGGCTTATACGAGCAGTACTTC
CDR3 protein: CASSGRTGGLYEQYF

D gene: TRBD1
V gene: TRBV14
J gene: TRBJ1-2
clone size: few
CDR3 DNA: TGTGCCAGCAGCCTGGGACAGGGAGGAGGCTACACCTTC
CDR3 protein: CASSLGQGGGYTF

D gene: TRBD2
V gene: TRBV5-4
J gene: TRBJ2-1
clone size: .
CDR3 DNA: TGTGCCAGCAGCGTTGACCCGGGGGGGTCCTACAATGAGCAGTTCTTC
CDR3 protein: CASSVDPGGSYNEQFF

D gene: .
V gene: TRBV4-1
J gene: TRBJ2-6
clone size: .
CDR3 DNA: TGCGCCAGCAGCCACCGACAGGTCTCTGGGGCCAACGTCCTGACTTTC
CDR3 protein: CASSHRQVSGANVLTF

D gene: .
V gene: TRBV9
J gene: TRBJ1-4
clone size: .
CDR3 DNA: TGTGCCAGCAGCGTAGGGGGGGGGAGTGAAAAACTGTTTTTT
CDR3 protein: CASSVGGGSEKLFF

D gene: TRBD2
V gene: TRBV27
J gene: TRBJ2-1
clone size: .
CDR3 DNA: TGTGCCAGCAGTGCTATGGCTAGCGGGGGCGATGAGCAGTTCTTC
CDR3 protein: CASSAMASGGDEQFF

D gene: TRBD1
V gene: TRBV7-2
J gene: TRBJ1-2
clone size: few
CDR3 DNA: TGTGCCAGCAGCTTACCAGGGGGCATCAACTATGGCTACACCTTC
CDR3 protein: CASSLPGGINYGYTF

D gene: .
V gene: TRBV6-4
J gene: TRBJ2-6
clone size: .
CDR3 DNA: TGTGCCAGCAGTTCTACAGGAAGCTCTGGGGCCAACGTCCTGACTTTC
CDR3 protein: CASSSTGSSGANVLTF

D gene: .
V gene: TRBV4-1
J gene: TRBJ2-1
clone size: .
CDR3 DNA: TGCGCCAGCAGCCATCAAAATGAGCAGTTCTTC
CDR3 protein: CASSHQNEQFF

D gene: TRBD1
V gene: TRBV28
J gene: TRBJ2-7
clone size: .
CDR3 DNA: TGTGCCAGCAGCGATTCAGGGGGGCAGTACTTC
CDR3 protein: CASSDSGGQYF

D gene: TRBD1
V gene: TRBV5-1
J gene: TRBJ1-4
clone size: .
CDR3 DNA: TGCGCCAGCAGTCAGGGACAGGGGGTCGGAAAACTGTTTTTT
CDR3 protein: CASSQGQGVGKLFF

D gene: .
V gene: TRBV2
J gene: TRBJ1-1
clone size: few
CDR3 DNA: TGTGCCAGCCTAGTCTCCGACGGTCTCACTGAAGCTTTCTTT
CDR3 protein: CASLVSDGLTEAFF

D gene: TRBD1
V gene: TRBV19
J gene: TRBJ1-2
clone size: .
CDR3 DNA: TGTGCCAGTGCGGACAGGGGAGGCTATGGCTACACCTTC
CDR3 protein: CASADRGGYGYTF

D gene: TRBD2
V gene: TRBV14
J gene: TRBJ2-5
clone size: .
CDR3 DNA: TGTGCCAGCAGCCTTCGGGGGGTCGAGACCCAGTACTTC
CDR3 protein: CASSLRGVETQYF

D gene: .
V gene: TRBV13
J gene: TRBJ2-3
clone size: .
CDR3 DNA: TGTGCCAGCAGCTCAGAGGCCCTCCGGGATACGCAGTATTTT
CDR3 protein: CASSSEALRDTQYF

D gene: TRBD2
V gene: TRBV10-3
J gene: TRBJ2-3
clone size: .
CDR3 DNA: TGTGCCACCACGGGACTAGCGGGGTCTGTAGATACGCAGTATTTT
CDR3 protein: CATTGLAGSVDTQYF

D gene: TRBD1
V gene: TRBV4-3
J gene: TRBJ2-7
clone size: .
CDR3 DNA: TGCGCCAGCAGCCAAGACACCGGGACAGGGTTCGGGCAGTACTTC
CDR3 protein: CASSQDTGTGFGQYF

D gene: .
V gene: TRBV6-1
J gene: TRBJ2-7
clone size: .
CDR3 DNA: TGTGCCAGCAAGGCAGGGGGGCCCTACGAGCAGTACTTC
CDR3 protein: CASKAGGPYEQYF

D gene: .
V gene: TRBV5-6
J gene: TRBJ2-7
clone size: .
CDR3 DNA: TGTGCCAGCAGTGCGGGACGGAGCTACGAGCAGTACTTC
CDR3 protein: CASSAGRSYEQYF

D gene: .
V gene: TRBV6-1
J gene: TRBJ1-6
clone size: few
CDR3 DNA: TGTGCCAGCAGTGAAGGCGGGGCTAATTCACCCCTCCACTTT
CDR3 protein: CASSEGGANSPLHF

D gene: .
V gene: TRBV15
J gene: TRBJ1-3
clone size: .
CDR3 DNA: TGTGCCACCAGCAGAGATTTAGACAGACGAAACACCATATATTTT
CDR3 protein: CATSRDLDRRNTIYF

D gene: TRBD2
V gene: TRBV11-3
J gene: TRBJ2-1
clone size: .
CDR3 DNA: TGTGCCAGCAGCTTAGGCCCTAGCGGGAACAATGAGCAGTTCTTC
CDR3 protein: CASSLGPSGNNEQFF

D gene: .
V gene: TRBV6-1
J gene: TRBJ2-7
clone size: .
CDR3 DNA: TGTGCCAGCACAAATTCCTACGAGCAGTACTTC
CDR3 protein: CASTNSYEQYF

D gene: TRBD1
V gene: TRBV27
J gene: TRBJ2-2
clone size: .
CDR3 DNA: TGTGCCAGCACTGGGACAGGGGTCACCGGGGAGCTGTTTTTT
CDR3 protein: CASTGTGVTGELFF

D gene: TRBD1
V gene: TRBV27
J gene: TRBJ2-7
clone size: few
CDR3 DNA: TGTGCCAGCAGTAGAGGACTGGACAGGGGGCGACCCTACGAGCAGTACTTC
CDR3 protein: CASSRGLDRGRPYEQYF

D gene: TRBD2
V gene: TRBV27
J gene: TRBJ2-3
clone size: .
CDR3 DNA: TGTGCCAGCAGGCCTAGCGGGGGGGCGGAAGATACGCAGTATTTT
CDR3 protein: CASRPSGGAEDTQYF

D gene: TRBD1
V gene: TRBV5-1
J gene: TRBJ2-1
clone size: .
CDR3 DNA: TGCGCCAGCAGCCGGGACAGCTACAATGAGCAGTTCTTC
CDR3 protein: CASSRDSYNEQFF

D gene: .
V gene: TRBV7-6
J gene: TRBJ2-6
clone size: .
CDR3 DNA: TGTGCCAGCAGCTTAAACGGGTTTGCTGGGGCCAACGTCCTGACTTTC
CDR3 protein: CASSLNGFAGANVLTF

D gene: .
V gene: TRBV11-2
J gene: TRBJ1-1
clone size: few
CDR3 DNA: TGTGCCAGCAGCTTAGATCGGGACACTGAAGCTTTCTTT
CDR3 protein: CASSLDRDTEAFF

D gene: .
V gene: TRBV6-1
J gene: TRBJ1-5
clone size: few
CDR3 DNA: TGTGCCAGCAGTGAAATTCGTTCCTTGGGGACACGACAGCCCCAGCATTTT
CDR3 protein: CASSEIRSLGTRQPQHF

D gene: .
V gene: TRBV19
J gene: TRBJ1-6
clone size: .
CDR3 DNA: TGTCCAGAACAGTATAATTCACCCCTCCACTTT
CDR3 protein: CPEQYNSPLHF

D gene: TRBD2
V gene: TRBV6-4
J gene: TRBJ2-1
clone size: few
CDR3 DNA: TGTGCCAGCAGTGAGCTTGCGGGGGTCTCCCGGGATGAGCAGTTCTTC
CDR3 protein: CASSELAGVSRDEQFF

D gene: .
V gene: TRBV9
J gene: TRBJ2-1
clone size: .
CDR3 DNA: TGTGCCAGCAGCGGACCAACTAGCCCGGGCCACAATGAGCAGTTCTTC
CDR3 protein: CASSGPTSPGHNEQFF

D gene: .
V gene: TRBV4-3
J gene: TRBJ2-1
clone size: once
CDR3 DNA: TGCGCCAGCAGCCAATCACCGAGCTCCTACAATGAGCAGTTCTTC
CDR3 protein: CASSQSPSSYNEQFF

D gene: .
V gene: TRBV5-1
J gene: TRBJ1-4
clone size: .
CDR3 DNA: TGCGCCAGCAGCCCTACCTACGACAGACGTAAACTGTTTTTT
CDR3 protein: CASSPTYDRRKLFF

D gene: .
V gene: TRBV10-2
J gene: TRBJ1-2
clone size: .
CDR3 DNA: TGCGCCAGCAGCGTGGGGCTGCTCTATGGCTACACCTTC
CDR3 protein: CASSVGLLYGYTF

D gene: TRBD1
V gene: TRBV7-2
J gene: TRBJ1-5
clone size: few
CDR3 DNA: TGTGCCAGCAGCTTCGACAGGGCCCCCGGTCAGCCCCAGCATTTT
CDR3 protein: CASSFDRAPGQPQHF

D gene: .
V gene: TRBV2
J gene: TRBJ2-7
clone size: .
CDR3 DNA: TGTGCCAGCAGAACACAGGGTGGCGAGCAGTACTTC
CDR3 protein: CASRTQGGEQYF

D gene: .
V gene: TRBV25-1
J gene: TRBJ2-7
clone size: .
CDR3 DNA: TGTGCCAGCAGTGGAGGCCCACCCTACGAGCAGTACTTC
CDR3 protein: CASSGGPPYEQYF